Below are 3 T cell receptor beta chains sequenced from a single sample in a study of blood T cell repertoires in COVID-19. The protocol was immunoSEQ multiplex PCR, while the TCRdb copy is restricted to in-frame clones and leaves out a portion. The repertoire consists of under 200,000 clones, with 80% to 85% occurring once and the leading ten covering roughly 15%. The specimen was peripheral blood. The receptors come from an older woman with COVID-19, enrolled during active disease.

The chain links TRBV7-8 to TRBJ1-4; tentatively, D is TRBD1 (5 bases). The V and J ends lost 5 bases and 0 bases respectively, with 10 bases between them. This CDR3 spans 15 amino acids. CDR1 and CDR2 (germline): SGHVS, FQNEAQ. The CDR3 bases are TGTGCCAGCAGCCCCTGGACAACAACTAATGAAAAACTGTTTTTT. It translates to CASSPWTTTNEKLFF.

V usage is TRBV4-1 and J usage is TRBJ2-5, with D possibly being TRBD1 (6 bases). Trimming took off 1 base at V and 1 base at J, with 10 bases between the two ends. The CDR3 sequence is 15 residues long. Germline V lookup: CDR1 MGHRA, CDR2 YSYEKL. CDR3 sequence: CASSQGDNFQETQYF. CDR3 nucleotides: TGCGCCAGCAGCCAAGGGGACAATTTCCAAGAGACCCAGTACTTC.

Written as DNA, the CDR3 is TGTGCCAGCTCACCAAGTCCAGGGCTGGAGACCCAGTACTTC. It codes for CASSPSPGLETQYF. The J gene is TRBJ2-5, the V gene TRBV18, with D maybe TRBD1 (5 bases). There are 14 residues in the CDR3. Trimming pared 2 bases from V and 5 bases from J, leaving 12 bases between. The V gene's germline CDR1 is KGHSH and CDR2 LQKENI.